This T cell receptor beta chain comes out of a study of vaccination and CD4 T cells after COVID-19. Looking at the study overall: Each control was exposed to a CEFX pool, an HIV-1 Nef pool, or no peptide at all.

This clonotype was observed a few times. Its target is not known. The germline V and J ends were trimmed by 1 base and 13 bases, with 13 bases remaining between them. Germline V gives CDR1 SGHVS, CDR2 FQNEAQ. The CDR3 covers 12 residues. Treatment described: roughly 10-day PBMC culture with coronavirus spike peptide pools or control peptides (ViraFEST assay). The Oncomine TCR Beta short-read assay was applied to DNA of cultured CD4+ T cells. TCRdb re-called the PCR reads with MiXCR, one entry per CDR3 protein. The sample shows about 13,000 distinct CDR3 sequences, roughly 45% of them seen only once. The material sequenced was CD4+ T cells from blood, cultured in vitro, taken after SARS-CoV-2 vaccination. The TCR sequence derives from a human donor who had recovered from COVID-19. V usage is TRBV7-8 and J usage is TRBJ1-1; D is uncertain. In DNA, the CDR3 is TGTGCCAGCAGCTTAGACAATCAGAAGTTTTTCTTT. This translates into CASSLDNQKFFF.